Below are 21 T cell receptor beta chains sequenced from a single sample in a study of blood T cell repertoires in COVID-19. The repertoire was sequenced with immunoSEQ multiplex PCR; TCRdb's copy has only in-frame clones and lacks some. The sample holds roughly 100,000 clones, around nine tenths seen once. Specimen: peripheral blood. The receptors come from a human donor in a cohort sampled during active COVID-19.

V and J are TRBV28 and TRBJ2-3, with TRBD2 matching 11 bases. V lost 6 bases, J lost 3 bases, and 8 bases stayed unmatched. Germline V gene lookup returns CDR1 MDHEN and CDR2 SYDVKM. The CDR3 is made up of 16 amino acids. This CDR3 reads CASSSRIAGGTDTQYF. Written as DNA, the CDR3 is TGTGCCAGCAGCTCTCGAATAGCGGGAGGGACAGATACGCAGTATTTT.

This clone turned up a few times. The rearrangement joins TRBV6-5 to TRBJ1-4; D not resolved. The length of the CDR3 is 13 residues. Germline V gives CDR1 MNHEY, CDR2 SVGAGI. V was pared by 3 bases and J by 8 bases, with 10 bases between. DNA of the CDR3: TGTGCCAGCAGTTATCAGGAAGGAGAAAAACTGTTTTTT. It translates to CASSYQEGEKLFF.

The chain has TRBV6-4 and TRBJ2-3; 11 nucleotides match TRBD2. V lost 0 bases to trimming and J lost 3 bases; unmatched junction nucleotides: 2. There are 16 residues in the CDR3. CDR1 and CDR2 (germline): MRHNA, SNTAGT. CDR3 in amino acids: CASSDSGTSGTDTQYF. The DNA of the CDR3 is TGTGCCAGCAGTGACTCTGGGACTAGCGGTACAGATACGCAGTATTTT.

V usage is TRBV6-5 and J usage is TRBJ1-5; no clear D gene. This CDR3 is built from 14 residues. Germline lookup yields CDR1 MNHEY and CDR2 SVGAGI. Trimming cost V 4 bases and J 0 bases, with 7 bases left between them. The CDR3 nucleotides read TGTGCCAGCAGTTCCCTAAATAGCAATCAGCCCCAGCATTTT. Translated: CASSSLNSNQPQHF.

This clone was seen a single time. CDR3 nucleotides: TGTGCCAGCAGCTTAGCAGTCGGGGGGGGGCGAGGGTACGAGCAGTACTTC. It is translated as CASSLAVGGGRGYEQYF. The chain links TRBV7-8 to TRBJ2-7, with 8 bases fitting TRBD2. V gave up 0 bases and J gave up 4 bases; unmatched junction bases: 11. The germline CDR1 and CDR2 sequences are SGHVS and FQNEAQ. The CDR3 spans 17 residues.

The chain recombines TRBV5-1 with TRBJ1-5; D is possibly TRBD1 (6 bases). This CDR3 is built from 15 residues. Trimming left V 1 base short and J 4 bases short, with 12 bases between. Per germline, CDR1 SGHRS and CDR2 YFSETQ. CDR3 coding DNA: TGCGCCAGCAGCTTGTCAGGGGACGTAAATCAGCCCCAGCATTTT. Its protein product is CASSLSGDVNQPQHF.

The chain joins TRBV5-6 to TRBJ2-2; 7 bases match TRBD2. Trimming took 0 bases from V and 5 from J; bases not matched to a gene: 1. This CDR3 is 14 amino acids long. The germline V gene encodes CDR1 SGHDT and CDR2 YYEEEE. CDR3 amino acids: CASSLAGGTGELFF. DNA for the CDR3: TGTGCCAGCAGCTTGGCGGGGGGAACCGGGGAGCTGTTTTTT.

V and J are TRBV3-1 (or the pseudogene TRBV3-2) and TRBJ2-7; 8 bases fit TRBD1. V was pared by 4 bases and J by 5 bases, with 7 bases of the junction left unmatched. The CDR3 length is 14 residues. CDR1 is LGHDT, CDR2 YNNKEL, per germline (reference sequence). In DNA form, the CDR3 reads TGTGCCAGCAGCCCCTGGGACAGGCTTCACGAGCAGTACTTC. Translated: CASSPWDRLHEQYF.

The chain couples TRBV6-5 to TRBJ2-7, with 7 bases matching TRBD1. J was trimmed by 0 bases and V by 8 bases; bases with no gene match: 4. The CDR3 spans 13 residues. CDR1 is MNHEY and CDR2 is SVGAGI in the germline V gene. This chain's CDR3 is CASATGSSYEQYF. CDR3 nucleotide sequence: TGTGCCAGCGCGACAGGGAGCTCCTACGAGCAGTACTTC.

The rearrangement joins TRBV7-3 to TRBJ2-3; D is ambiguous. V was cut by 1 base and J by 2 bases, with 10 bases left in between. CDR1 and CDR2 from the germline V gene are SGHTA and FQGTGA. CDR3 length equals 15 residues. The CDR3 region is CASSLRAVTTDTQYF. The CDR3 DNA reads as TGTGCCAGCAGCTTAAGGGCAGTGACCACAGATACGCAGTATTTT.

The rearrangement uses TRBV11-3 and TRBJ2-3; 16 bases align to TRBD2. Germline values: CDR1 SGHNT, CDR2 YENEEA. The J segment lost 6 bases and the V segment lost 5 bases, leaving 5 bases of the junction unmatched. The length of the CDR3 is 16 residues. CDR3 region: CASSPGTSGRGDTQYF. The CDR3 nucleotides are TGTGCCAGCAGCCCAGGGACTAGCGGGAGGGGTGATACGCAGTATTTT.

The V call is TRBV10-3, the J call TRBJ2-3, with 11 bases identical to TRBD2. Germline values: CDR1 ENHRY, CDR2 SYGVKD. The CDR3 runs 20 residues. Trimming took 0 bases from V and 3 from J; bases not matched to a gene: 14. CDR3 in amino acids: CAISESGLAGGIKGTDTQYF. The CDR3 DNA reads as TGTGCCATCAGTGAGTCTGGGCTAGCGGGAGGAATAAAAGGTACAGATACGCAGTATTTT.

This clone was seen a single time. This chain joins TRBV6-1 and TRBJ1-4, with TRBD1 matching 8 bases. V shed 3 bases and J 8 bases; nucleotides not matched to a gene: 8. The V gene's germline CDR1 is MNHNS and CDR2 SASEGT. The CDR3 has 15 amino acids. The DNA for the CDR3 is TGTGCCAGCAGTGAGATTCAAACAGGGGGGGAAAAACTGTTTTTT. It specifies CASSEIQTGGEKLFF.

The V gene is TRBV5-4, the J gene TRBJ2-5; 13 bases match TRBD2. V was clipped by 1 base and J by 7 bases; unmatched bases: 13. The CDR3 totals 18 residues. The germline CDR1 and CDR2 sequences are SGHNT and YYREEE (reference sequence). DNA of the CDR3: TGTGCCAGCAGCTTGATAACTAGCGGGAGGGCCATCAAAGGGACCCAGTACTTC. This translates into CASSLITSGRAIKGTQYF.

This clone occurred once. The chain recombines TRBV28 with TRBJ2-1, with 8 positions matching TRBD2. Trimming cost V 2 bases and J 9 bases; bases outside gene matches: 9. This CDR3 contains 15 residues. CDR1 and CDR2 from the germline V gene are MDHEN and SYDVKM. CDR3 residues: CASSLKVGGAAEQFF. The CDR3 DNA sequence: TGTGCCAGCAGTTTAAAGGTCGGGGGGGCAGCTGAGCAGTTCTTC.

On this clone itself: The identical CDR3 is also encoded by other nucleotide sequences in the sample. This chain joins TRBV28 and TRBJ2-7; D gene ambiguous. CDR1 is MDHEN and CDR2 is SYDVKM in the germline V gene. The CDR3 spans 12 residues. Trimming took 3 bases from V and 4 from J, leaving 7 bases between them. The CDR3 DNA reads as TGTGCCAGCAGTTTTGTCAGTTACGAGCAGTACTTC. Protein: CASSFVSYEQYF.

The count of this clone is one. The rearrangement links TRBV19 to TRBJ2-7; 7 bases are shared with TRBD1. The CDR3 is made up of 15 amino acids. The germline gives CDR1 LNHDA, CDR2 SQIVND (reference sequence). With V trimmed by 8 bases and J by 7 bases, 17 bases remained unmatched. The CDR3 bases are TGTGCCAGTGGGAAATCCGGGACAGCCCCTTGGGAGCAGTACTTC. Protein product: CASGKSGTAPWEQYF. Full variable domain (remainder filled in from reference TRBV19 and TRBJ2-7): DGGITQSPKYLFRKEGQNVTLSCEQNLNHDAMYWYRQDPGQGLRLIYYSQIVNDFQKGDIAEGYSVSREKKESFPLTVTSAQKNPTAFYLCASGKSGTAPWEQYFGPGTRLTVT.

The genes are TRBV28 and TRBJ2-7; D might be TRBD1 (6 bases). V gave up 5 bases and J gave up 4 bases, with 24 bases separating them. Per germline, CDR1 MDHEN and CDR2 SYDVKM. CDR3 length: 17 amino acids. CDR3 nucleotides: TGTGCCAGCAGTCTCGGACAGCTTGTGTTTCCTCGGTACGAGCAGTACTTC. The encoded protein is CASSLGQLVFPRYEQYF.

The chain recombines TRBV6-6 with TRBJ2-2; possible D gene TRBD2, 5 bases. Trimming removed 7 bases at V and 0 bases at J, with 12 bases between. Per the germline V gene, CDR1 is MNHNY and CDR2 is SVGAGI (reference sequence). This CDR3 has 15 amino acids. The CDR3 DNA follows: TGTGCCAGCATATCAAGCGGAACGAACACCGGGGAGCTGTTTTTT. Its translation is CASISSGTNTGELFF.

The chain recombines TRBV30 with TRBJ1-1; D is possibly TRBD1 (5 bases). V gave up 2 bases and J gave up 8 bases, with 9 bases separating them. The CDR3 loop spans 11 amino acids. The V gene's germline CDR1 is GTSNPN and CDR2 SVGIG (reference sequence). This CDR3 is CAWSWAGEAFF. The CDR3 bases are TGTGCCTGGAGTTGGGCAGGGGAAGCTTTCTTT.

The rearrangement uses TRBV6-5 and TRBJ2-7, with D hard to call. Germline CDR1 is MNHEY and CDR2 is SVGAGI. V lost 6 bases, J lost 0 bases, and 15 bases lay in between. The CDR3 runs 15 residues. The CDR3 sequence: CASRIGVSGSYEQYF. The CDR3 nucleotides are TGTGCCAGCAGGATAGGAGTTTCTGGCTCCTACGAGCAGTACTTC.